This entry lists 26 T cell receptor beta chains sequenced from one sample in a study of T cells after yellow fever vaccination. TCRdb independently ran MiXCR on the 5' RACE reads; one entry per CDR3 protein. The repertoire has fewer than 450,000 distinct CDR3 sequences, 3.5% to 4.5% of them found once; the top ten carry less than 25%. Sequencing was performed on PBMCs, taken 5 days after the yellow fever booster vaccination. The receptors stem from a man aged 18 to 29 who received the YFV17D yellow fever vaccine.

There are a few counts of this clonotype. The rearrangement uses TRBV4-2 and TRBJ1-1; 9 nucleotides align to TRBD1. Trimming at V came to 0 bases and at J to 5 bases, leaving 7 bases not matched to a gene. CDR1 is LGHNA and CDR2 is YNFKEQ in the germline V gene. The length of the CDR3 is 16 residues. The CDR3 here is CASSQESWTGVTEAFF. CDR3 nucleotide sequence: TGTGCCAGCAGCCAAGAGTCTTGGACAGGGGTTACTGAAGCTTTCTTT.

V gene TRBV6-5 combines with J gene TRBJ2-3; the match to TRBD2 covers 7 bases. The CDR3 is 18 residues long. The J segment lost 1 base and the V segment lost 0 bases, leaving 10 bases of the junction unmatched. Germline values: CDR1 MNHEY, CDR2 SVGAGI. DNA for the CDR3: TGTGCCAGCAGTTACTCGCTTGGGGTGGCGGGGGGCACAGATACGCAGTATTTT. Amino acid sequence: CASSYSLGVAGGTDTQYF.

This chain joins TRBV10-3 and TRBJ2-5; the match to TRBD2 covers 7 bases. The CDR3 totals 15 residues. Germline-derived CDR1 and CDR2 are ENHRY and SYGVKD. V lost 0 bases, J lost 7 bases, and 8 bases stayed unmatched. The CDR3 DNA reads as TGTGCCATCAGTGAGTCGGGACTAACATCCGCGACCCAGTACTTC. It encodes CAISESGLTSATQYF.

This clonotype has a handful of counts. The rearrangement uses TRBV20-1 and TRBJ1-1; D not certain. The length of the CDR3 is 13 residues. Trimming left V 6 bases short and J 0 bases short, with 11 bases between. Germline V gene lookup returns CDR1 DFQATT and CDR2 SNEGSKA (reference sequence). CDR3 DNA sequence: TGCAGTGCCTTGAGGCGCATGAACACTGAAGCTTTCTTT. Its protein product is CSALRRMNTEAFF.

This clonotype showed up many times. The gene calls are TRBV7-2 and TRBJ1-1; no reliable D call. CDR3 length: 14 amino acids. V lost 4 bases to trimming and J lost 0 bases, with 9 bases between them. The germline V gene encodes CDR1 SGHTA and CDR2 FQGNSA. In DNA form, the CDR3 reads TGTGCCAGCAGCTCCCCCCGGGTGAACACTGAAGCTTTCTTT. It specifies CASSSPRVNTEAFF.

This clonotype was found a few times. This chain links TRBV20-1 with TRBJ1-2; no definite D call. CDR1 and CDR2 (germline): DFQATT, SNEGSKA (reference sequence). This CDR3 spans 12 amino acids. The V and J ends lost 6 bases and 4 bases respectively, with 12 bases between them. The CDR3 here is CSAPGRSYGYTF. The CDR3 nucleotides are TGCAGTGCCCCTGGCCGCTCCTATGGCTACACCTTC.

CDR3: CASSTTGQGSPYEQYV. The CDR3 DNA is TGTGCCAGCAGCACCACGGGGCAGGGGTCCCCCTACGAGCAGTACGTC. V and J are TRBV28 and TRBJ2-7; D is perhaps TRBD1 (6 bases). This CDR3 comprises 16 residues. Germline CDR1 MDHEN, CDR2 SYDVKM. V was cut by 6 bases and J by 2 bases, with 20 bases left in between.

At least ten counts were recorded for this clonotype. V and J are TRBV20-1 and TRBJ2-3; 7 nucleotides line up with TRBD1. The trim removed 0 bases at V and 3 bases at J, leaving 6 bases unmatched. Germline V lookup: CDR1 DFQATT, CDR2 SNEGSKA (reference sequence). The CDR3 is made up of 15 amino acids. The DNA of the CDR3 is TGCAGTGCTAGAGACCGCAGGGGGAAAACAGATACGCAGTATTTT. It codes for CSARDRRGKTDTQYF.

The rearrangement uses TRBV21-1 and TRBJ2-1; the table assigns TRBD2, which was not confirmed against the DNA. TRBV21-1 is labeled a pseudogene. The CDR3 is 17 residues long. The CDR3 protein is CASSKGIGTSGVNEQFF. The DNA of the CDR3 is TGTGCCAGCAGCAAAGGGATCGGGACTAGCGGGGTCAATGAGCAGTTCTTC.

This clonotype has a count of ten or more. The chain recombines TRBV29-1 with TRBJ2-1; unclear D gene. Germline CDR1 SQVTM, CDR2 ANQGSEA. V lost 0 bases to trimming and J lost 9 bases, with 6 bases between them. The CDR3 has 11 amino acids. Here the CDR3 DNA reads TGCAGCGTTGAAGATATGGGTGAGCAGTTCTTC. It encodes CSVEDMGEQFF.

The chain carries TRBV20-1 and TRBJ2-3; D is ambiguous. CDR1 is DFQATT and CDR2 is SNEGSKA in the germline V gene (reference sequence). V lost 2 bases and J 2 bases, leaving 2 bases between the germline ends. CDR3 length: 11 residues. This CDR3 reads CSARTTDTQYF. CDR3 DNA: TGCAGTGCTAGAACCACAGATACGCAGTATTTT.

This clonotype was detected a few times. The genes are TRBV7-2 and TRBJ1-1; D is uncertain. Germline CDR1 is SGHTA and CDR2 is FQGNSA. The V end was cut by 3 bases, the J end by 2 bases, with 7 bases between. This CDR3 spans 13 amino acids. CDR3 sequence reads: CASSFTPNTEAFF. CDR3 sequence (DNA): TGTGCCAGCAGCTTTACACCTAACACTGAAGCTTTCTTT.

In the case of this clonotype: A read error may produce the germline difference seen at one junction end. Here the CDR3 reads CSVATQERGRQTNF. CDR3 in DNA: TGCAGCGTCGCCACGCAGGAACGGGGGCGGCAGACAAACTTC. This sequence joins TRBV29-1 and TRBJ2-5; perhaps D is TRBD1 or TRBD2 (6 bases each). Germline V gene sequence: CDR1 SQVTM, CDR2 ANQGSEA. The CDR3 spans 14 residues.

V gene TRBV10-3 combines with J gene TRBJ2-2; the D gene could be TRBD1 or TRBD2 (6 bases each). Looked up from germline, CDR1 is ENHRY and CDR2 is SYGVKD. The CDR3 length is 13 residues. V dropped 8 bases and J dropped 5 bases, with 12 bases sitting between them. The DNA of the CDR3 is TGTGCCATCGGGGGGACAAATACCGGGGAGCTGTTTTTT. It encodes CAIGGTNTGELFF.

There are many counts of this clonotype. The chain links TRBV5-1 to TRBJ2-1, with D unclear. V was clipped by 0 bases and J by 8 bases, with 6 bases between them. This CDR3 is built from 12 residues. The germline CDR1 and CDR2 sequences are SGHRS and YFSETQ. The CDR3 DNA reads as TGCGCCAGCAGCTTGGCCGGGCATGAGCAGTTCTTC. Its translation: CASSLAGHEQFF.

This clonotype occurred a few times. The J gene is TRBJ1-1, the V gene TRBV12-3 or TRBV12-4, with D possibly matching TRBD1 (5 bases). This CDR3 comprises 14 residues. V lost 6 bases and J lost 1, with 12 bases in between. The CDR3 sequence is CASSQIDRNTEAFF. For the CDR3, the DNA is TGTGCCAGCAGCCAGATTGACAGGAACACTGAAGCTTTCTTT.

This chain joins TRBV29-1 and TRBJ1-1; TRBD1 is a possible D gene (6 bases). The length of the CDR3 is 11 residues. CDR1 and CDR2 (germline): SQVTM, ANQGSEA. The V and J ends lost 4 bases and 10 bases respectively, with 13 bases between them. CDR3 amino acids: CSVAGRGAAFF. The CDR3 DNA reads as TGCAGCGTTGCCGGTCGGGGGGCAGCTTTCTTT.

This clonotype has at least ten counts. This chain links TRBV6-6 with TRBJ1-1; 10 bases match TRBD1. The germline V gene has CDR1 MNHNY and CDR2 SVGAGI (reference sequence). This CDR3 has 14 residues. V lost 4 bases and J lost 4; bases outside the gene matches: 3. The CDR3 reads CASSSTGGFTEAFF. CDR3 nucleotide sequence: TGTGCCAGCAGTTCGACAGGGGGCTTCACTGAAGCTTTCTTT.

This chain links TRBV20-1 with TRBJ2-1; D not certain. Trimming stripped 5 bases from V and 5 bases from J, with 4 bases between. This CDR3 region has 10 residues. The germline V gene encodes CDR1 DFQATT and CDR2 SNEGSKA (reference sequence). The CDR3 protein is CSAQNNEQFF. CDR3 bases: TGCAGTGCTCAAAACAATGAGCAGTTCTTC.

This clonotype was found many times. V and J are TRBV5-4 and TRBJ1-2; weak D call: TRBD1 (6 bases). Germline CDR1 SGHNT, CDR2 YYREEE (reference sequence). CDR3 length: 14 amino acids. The V gene lost 3 bases and the J gene lost 3 bases, with 12 bases spanning the gap. The CDR3 DNA is TGTGCCAGCAGCTCCGGACAGTCTCACTATGGCTACACCTTC. Its protein is CASSSGQSHYGYTF.

In this sample, this clonotype turned up a few times. The chain couples TRBV7-2 to TRBJ1-4; D is ambiguous. Trimming took 5 bases from V and 8 from J, leaving 18 bases between them. Looked up from germline, CDR1 is SGHTA and CDR2 is FQGNSA. The CDR3 totals 15 residues. The CDR3 bases are TGTGCCAGCAGCCTGACGGTCGGCTGGGAAGAAAAACTGTTTTTT. As protein: CASSLTVGWEEKLFF. Variable domain in full (rest from reference TRBV7-2 and TRBJ1-4): GAGVSQSPSNKVTEKGKDVELRCDPISGHTALYWYRQSLGQGLEFLIYFQGNSAPDKSGLPSDRFSAERTGGSVSTLTIQRTQQEDSAVYLCASSLTVGWEEKLFFGSGTQLSVL.

This clonotype was seen ten or more times. V and J are TRBV27 and TRBJ1-5; 7 bases agree with TRBD1. This CDR3 is 15 amino acids long. V dropped 0 bases and J dropped 7; count of bases not matched to a gene: 6. Per germline, CDR1 MNHEY and CDR2 SMNVEV (reference sequence). For the CDR3, the DNA is TGTGCCAGCAGTTTATCGGGGACAGTCGGGCAGCCCCAGCATTTT. This translates into CASSLSGTVGQPQHF.

This clonotype turned up a few times. The V call is TRBV19, the J call TRBJ2-2, with a tentative D call TRBD1 (6 bases). The CDR3 is 14 amino acids. Trimming cost V 6 bases and J 5 bases, with 13 bases left between them. From germline, CDR1 is LNHDA and CDR2 SQIVND (reference sequence). The CDR3 is CASSRWQGTGELFF. The CDR3 DNA reads as TGTGCCAGTAGCCGCTGGCAGGGGACCGGGGAGCTGTTTTTT.

This clonotype has more than one count but fewer than ten. The V and J genes are TRBV7-2 and TRBJ1-4, with TRBD1 as a possible D gene (6 bases). Per the germline V gene, CDR1 is SGHTA and CDR2 is FQGNSA. V lost 0 bases and J 4 bases, leaving 9 bases between the germline ends. The CDR3 length is 15 residues. DNA of the CDR3: TGTGCCAGCAGCTTAGCGGCACAGGGTAATGAAAAACTGTTTTTT. Translated, it gives CASSLAAQGNEKLFF.

This clonotype has a count of ten or more. The chain recombines TRBV4-2 with TRBJ2-5, with D possibly matching TRBD2 (6 bases). The CDR3 is 15 amino acids. Germline CDR1 is LGHNA and CDR2 is YNFKEQ. V was trimmed by 2 bases and J by 5 bases, leaving 15 bases between them. The CDR3 here is CASSQLKEGGETQYF. The DNA of the CDR3 is TGTGCCAGCAGCCAATTAAAGGAGGGTGGGGAGACCCAGTACTTC.

CDR3 in DNA: TGTGCCAGCAGCTTGGTTAAGGTCGAGCAGTTCTTC. Protein: CASSLVKVEQFF. V gene TRBV7-2 combines with J gene TRBJ2-1; D gene unclear. Germline V gene sequence: CDR1 SGHTA, CDR2 FQGNSA. The CDR3 consists of 12 residues. The germline V and J ends were trimmed by 3 bases and 10 bases, with 10 bases remaining between them. Looking up the rest from reference TRBV7-2 and TRBJ2-1 gives the full variable domain: GAGVSQSPSNKVTEKGKDVELRCDPISGHTALYWYRQSLGQGLEFLIYFQGNSAPDKSGLPSDRFSAERTGGSVSTLTIQRTQQEDSAVYLCASSLVKVEQFFGPGTRLTVL.